The rows below give T cell receptor beta chains drawn from one sample of a study of cytomegalovirus exposure and HLA in healthy donors. Assay: immunoSEQ multiplex PCR; the TCRdb copy retains only in-frame clones and omits some. The specimen's table records 100,000 to 150,000 clones. Specimen: PBMCs. The receptors shown here come from a man aged 18 to 29 in good health and CMV-seronegative. Each CDR3 is given with its conserved first and last residue. D genes are given only for firm matches.

-	TRBV5-4	TRBJ1-1	CASLQDSQAFF	TGTGCCAGCCTCCAGGACAGCCAAGCTTTCTTT
-	TRBV9	TRBJ1-1	CASSVNGGWATEAFF	TGTGCCAGCAGCGTAAATGGAGGATGGGCCACTGAAGCTTTCTTT
TRBD2	TRBV4-3	TRBJ2-2	CASSRQLAGGPNTGELFF	TGCGCCAGCAGCCGTCAACTAGCGGGAGGACCGAACACCGGGGAGCTGTTTTTT
TRBD1	TRBV5-8	TRBJ2-7	CASSSPPGGQYF	TGTGCCAGCAGCTCCCCCCCAGGGGGGCAGTACTTC
-	TRBV7-9	TRBJ1-6	CASSSRRGANSPLHF	TGTGCCAGCAGCTCCCGCAGGGGCGCCAATTCACCCCTCCACTTT
TRBD2	TRBV29-1	TRBJ2-1	CSVDSGTTAEQFF	TGCAGCGTTGACTCCGGGACTACCGCCGAGCAGTTCTTC
TRBD1	TRBV4-2	TRBJ2-7	CASSQDLRDSSYEQYF	TGTGCCAGCAGCCAAGATCTCCGGGACAGCTCCTACGAGCAGTACTTC
TRBD2	TRBV19	TRBJ2-5	CASSRTSGALERVAQYF	TGTGCCAGTAGTAGAACTAGCGGGGCCCTCGAAAGGGTTGCCCAGTACTTC
TRBD1	TRBV6-6	TRBJ1-5	CASSKQGAYSQPQHF	TGTGCCAGCAGTAAACAGGGGGCCTACAGTCAGCCCCAGCATTTT
-	TRBV28	TRBJ1-5	CASSLWQGGGGDQPQHF	TGTGCCAGCAGTTTATGGCAGGGTGGGGGGGGAGATCAGCCCCAGCATTTT
TRBD1	TRBV28	TRBJ1-2	CASSLPHRGNYGYTF	TGTGCCAGCAGTTTACCCCACAGGGGTAACTATGGCTACACCTTC
-	TRBV5-1	TRBJ1-2	CASSSSEGVGGYTF	TGCGCCAGCAGCTCATCTGAAGGGGTTGGTGGCTACACCTTC
TRBD1	TRBV25-1	TRBJ2-7	CASRLTGFYEQYF	TGTGCCAGCAGATTGACAGGGTTCTACGAGCAGTACTTC
TRBD2	TRBV28	TRBJ2-1	CASRSGRDNEQFF	TGTGCCAGCAGGAGCGGGAGAGACAATGAGCAGTTCTTC
-	TRBV5-8	TRBJ2-1	CASSLGSALVSDEQFF	TGTGCCAGCAGCTTGGGATCAGCTTTGGTTAGCGATGAGCAGTTCTTC
TRBD1	TRBV5-1	TRBJ2-5	CASSRSPRDSQETQYF	TGCGCCAGCAGCCGTTCCCCCCGGGACAGCCAAGAGACCCAGTACTTC
-	TRBV9	TRBJ2-3	CASSVIRGDTQYF	TGTGCCAGCAGCGTCATTAGGGGAGATACGCAGTATTTT
TRBD2	TRBV7-3	TRBJ2-7	CASSRRGGDGNYEQYF	TGTGCCAGCAGCCGGCGGGGGGGGGACGGAAACTACGAGCAGTACTTC
-	TRBV5-1	TRBJ2-1	CASSLVRSGAFNEQFF	TGCGCCAGCAGCTTGGTTCGGTCAGGGGCTTTCAATGAGCAGTTCTTC
TRBD1	TRBV28	TRBJ1-1	CASGTGGVEAFF	TGTGCCAGCGGAACAGGGGGAGTTGAAGCTTTCTTT
TRBD1	TRBV4-3	TRBJ1-2	CASSQAFAGGAAYGYTF	TGCGCCAGCAGCCAAGCGTTCGCAGGGGGCGCCGCCTATGGCTACACCTTC
TRBD1	TRBV6-6	TRBJ2-2	CASRGQGSTGELFF	TGTGCCAGCCGGGGACAGGGGAGCACCGGGGAGCTGTTTTTT
-	TRBV7-2	TRBJ2-7	CASSYTGYEQYF	TGTGCCAGCAGCTACACAGGCTACGAGCAGTACTTC
TRBD1	TRBV7-2	TRBJ1-5	CASSLGQGYNQPQHF	TGTGCCAGCAGCTTGGGACAGGGATACAATCAGCCCCAGCATTTT
-	TRBV9	TRBJ1-1	CASSVVYGGDTEAFF	TGTGCCAGCAGCGTGGTGTATGGGGGGGACACTGAAGCTTTCTTT
-	TRBV28	TRBJ1-4	CASSSPLRRVTTNEKLFF	TGTGCCAGCAGTTCTCCACTGAGGAGGGTAACAACTAATGAAAAACTGTTTTTT
TRBD2	TRBV30	TRBJ2-3	CAWSRGLATDTQYF	TGTGCCTGGAGTAGGGGACTAGCGACAGATACGCAGTATTTT
-	TRBV28	TRBJ1-2	CASLVGGGVGYTF	TGTGCCAGCCTAGTCGGCGGAGGGGTTGGCTACACCTTC
TRBD1	TRBV4-3	TRBJ1-4	CASSQGTGVAEKLFF	TGCGCCAGCAGCCAGGGGACAGGGGTGGCTGAAAAACTGTTTTTT
TRBD2	TRBV9	TRBJ2-3	CASSGAGYTQYF	TGTGCCAGCAGCGGAGCGGGATATACGCAGTATTTT
TRBD1	TRBV5-6	TRBJ1-2	CASSPRTGGNYGYTF	TGTGCCAGCAGCCCGCGGACAGGGGGAAACTATGGCTACACCTTC
TRBD2	TRBV5-6	TRBJ2-7	CASSLLTSGRYYEQYF	TGTGCCAGCAGCTTATTAACTAGCGGGAGGTACTACGAGCAGTACTTC
-	TRBV27	TRBJ1-1	CASSLRQGFPEAFF	TGTGCCAGCAGTTTAAGGCAGGGCTTCCCTGAAGCTTTCTTT
-	TRBV7-9	TRBJ2-2	CASSSSSEGSEPNTGELFF	TGTGCCAGCAGCTCCTCGTCGGAGGGGTCAGAACCGAACACCGGGGAGCTGTTTTTT
TRBD1	TRBV4-3	TRBJ1-2	CASSPRTGQAYGYTF	TGCGCCAGCAGCCCTCGGACAGGGCAGGCCTATGGCTACACCTTC
-	TRBV30	TRBJ1-5	CAWRYQSNQPQHF	TGTGCCTGGAGATATCAGTCCAATCAGCCCCAGCATTTT
-	TRBV18	TRBJ2-7	CASSNYGWEQYF	TGTGCCAGCTCAAACTACGGATGGGAGCAGTACTTC
TRBD1	TRBV19	TRBJ2-7	CASTRQGGTYEQYF	TGTGCCAGCACTAGACAGGGCGGCACCTACGAGCAGTACTTC